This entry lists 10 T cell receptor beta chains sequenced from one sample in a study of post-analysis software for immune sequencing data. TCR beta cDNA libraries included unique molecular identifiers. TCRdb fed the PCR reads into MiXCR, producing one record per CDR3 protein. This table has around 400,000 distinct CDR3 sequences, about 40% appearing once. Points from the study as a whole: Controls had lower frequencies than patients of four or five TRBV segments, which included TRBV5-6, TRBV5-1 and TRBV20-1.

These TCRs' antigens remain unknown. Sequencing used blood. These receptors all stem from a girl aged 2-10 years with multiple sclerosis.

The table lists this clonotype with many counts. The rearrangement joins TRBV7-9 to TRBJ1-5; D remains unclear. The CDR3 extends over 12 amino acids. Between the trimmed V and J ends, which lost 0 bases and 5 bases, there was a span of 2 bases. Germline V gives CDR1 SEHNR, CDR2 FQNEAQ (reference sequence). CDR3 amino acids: CASSLADQPQHF. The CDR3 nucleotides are TGTGCCAGCAGCTTAGCCGATCAGCCCCAGCATTTT.

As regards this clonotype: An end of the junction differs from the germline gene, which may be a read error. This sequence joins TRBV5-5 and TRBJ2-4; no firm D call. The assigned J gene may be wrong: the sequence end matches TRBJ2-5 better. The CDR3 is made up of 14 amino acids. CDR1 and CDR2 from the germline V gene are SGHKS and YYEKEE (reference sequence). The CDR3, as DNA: TGTGCCAGCAGCTTTGGCAGCGAGCAAGGGACCCAGTACTTC. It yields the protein CASSFGSEQGTQYF.

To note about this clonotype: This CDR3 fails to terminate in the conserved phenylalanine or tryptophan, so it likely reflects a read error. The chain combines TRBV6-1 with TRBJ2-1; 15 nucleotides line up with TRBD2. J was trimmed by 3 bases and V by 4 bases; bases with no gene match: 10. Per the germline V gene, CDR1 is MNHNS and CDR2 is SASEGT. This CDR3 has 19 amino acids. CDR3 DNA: TGTGCCAGCAGTGTTTTTGGGACTAGCGGGGGGTATTTCTACAATGAGCAGTTCTGC. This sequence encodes CASSVFGTSGGYFYNEQFC.

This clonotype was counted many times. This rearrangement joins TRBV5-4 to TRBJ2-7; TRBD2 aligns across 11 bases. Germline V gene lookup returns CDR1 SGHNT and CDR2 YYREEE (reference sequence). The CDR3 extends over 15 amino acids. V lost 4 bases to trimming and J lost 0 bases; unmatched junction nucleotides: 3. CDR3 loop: CASSATSGSSYEQYF. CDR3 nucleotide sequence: TGTGCCAGCAGCGCCACTAGCGGGAGCTCCTACGAGCAGTACTTC. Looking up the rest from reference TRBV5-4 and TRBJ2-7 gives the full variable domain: ETGVTQSPTHLIKTRGQQVTLRCSSQSGHNTVSWYQQALGQGPQFIFQYYREEENGRGNFPPRFSGLQFPNYSSELNVNALELDDSALYLCASSATSGSSYEQYFGPGTRLTVT.

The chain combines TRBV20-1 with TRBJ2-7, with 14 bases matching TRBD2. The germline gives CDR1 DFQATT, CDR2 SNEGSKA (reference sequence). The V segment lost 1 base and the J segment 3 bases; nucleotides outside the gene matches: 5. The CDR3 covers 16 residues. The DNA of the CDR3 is TGCAGTGCTAGAGGAGGGACTAGCGGGAGTTTCTACGAGCAGTACTTC. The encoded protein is CSARGGTSGSFYEQYF.

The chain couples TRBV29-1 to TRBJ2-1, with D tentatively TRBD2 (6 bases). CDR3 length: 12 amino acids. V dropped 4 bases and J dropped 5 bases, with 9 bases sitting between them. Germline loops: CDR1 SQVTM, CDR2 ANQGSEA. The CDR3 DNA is TGCAGCGTTGCTGGCGGGAACAATGAGCAGTTCTTC. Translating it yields CSVAGGNNEQFF.

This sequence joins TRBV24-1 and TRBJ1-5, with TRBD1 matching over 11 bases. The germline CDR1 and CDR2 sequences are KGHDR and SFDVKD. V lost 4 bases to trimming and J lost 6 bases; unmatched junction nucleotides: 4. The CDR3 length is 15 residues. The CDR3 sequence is CATSDHGTGGQPQHF. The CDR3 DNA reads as TGTGCCACCAGTGACCATGGGACAGGGGGTCAGCCCCAGCATTTT.

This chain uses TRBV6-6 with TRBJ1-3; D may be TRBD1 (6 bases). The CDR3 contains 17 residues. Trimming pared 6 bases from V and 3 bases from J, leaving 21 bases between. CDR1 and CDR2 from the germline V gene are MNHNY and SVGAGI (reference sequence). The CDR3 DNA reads TGTGCCAGCAGGTTAGCTTCAGGGGCCAGTGTTGGAAACACCATATATTTT. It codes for CASRLASGASVGNTIYF.

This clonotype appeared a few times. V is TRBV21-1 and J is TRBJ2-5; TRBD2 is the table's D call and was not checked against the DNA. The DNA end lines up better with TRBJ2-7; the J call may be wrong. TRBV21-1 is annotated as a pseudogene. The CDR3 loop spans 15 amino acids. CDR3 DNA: TGTGCCAGCAGCAAAGGCCGGGACTTGCACTACGAGCAGTACTTC. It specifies CASSKGRDLHYEQYF.

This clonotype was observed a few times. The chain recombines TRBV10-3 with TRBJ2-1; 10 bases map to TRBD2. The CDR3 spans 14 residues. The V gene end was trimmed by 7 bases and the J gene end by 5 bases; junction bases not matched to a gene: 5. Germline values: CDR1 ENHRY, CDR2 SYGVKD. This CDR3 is CAIKGTSANNEQFF. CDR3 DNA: TGTGCCATCAAGGGGACTAGCGCAAACAATGAGCAGTTCTTC.